The 11 T cell receptor beta chains presented below share a single source sample, sequenced in a study of ipilimumab plus nivolumab after autologous stem cell transplantation. Libraries were prepared by immunoSEQ multiplex PCR; TCRdb keeps only in-frame clonotypes and omits some of them. Of around 84,000 clones detected, more than 80% appear once; the ten largest clones hold around 2%. The sample in question was PBMCs, obtained in a trial of ipilimumab plus nivolumab as post-transplant consolidation. The receptors stem from a male donor with diffuse large B-cell lymphoma.

This chain uses TRBV5-1 with TRBJ1-1; D not certain. The CDR3 has 15 amino acids. Germline V CDR1 and CDR2: SGHRS, YFSETQ. V lost 4 bases and J 2 bases, leaving 15 bases between the germline ends. The CDR3 loop is CASSPLAGSNTEAFF. The CDR3 coding sequence is TGCGCCAGCAGCCCCTTAGCGGGGTCCAACACTGAAGCTTTCTTT.

Here the CDR3 DNA reads TGCGCCAGCAGCCCGCAGGCCGGCTACACAGATACGCAGTATTTT. Its translation: CASSPQAGYTDTQYF. The chain carries TRBV5-1 and TRBJ2-3; unclear D gene. The CDR3 contains 15 residues. V gave up 4 bases and J gave up 2 bases, with 14 bases separating them. Germline lookup yields CDR1 SGHRS and CDR2 YFSETQ.

J is TRBJ2-7 and V is TRBV11-2; 8 bases are shared with TRBD1. V shed 5 bases, J shed 4 bases, and the junction held 7 bases outside the gene matches. The CDR3 is 14 amino acids. Germline V gene lookup returns CDR1 SGHAT and CDR2 FQNNGV. CDR3 DNA sequence: TGTGCCAGCAGCGCTCGGACAGGGTTGTACGAGCAGTACTTC. Protein sequence: CASSARTGLYEQYF.

This chain joins TRBV15 and TRBJ2-3; 7 bases map to TRBD1. This CDR3 is 19 amino acids long. CDR1 is LNHNV and CDR2 is YYDKDF in the germline V gene (reference sequence). The ends lost 4 bases at V and 0 bases at J; junction bases unmatched: 16. In nucleotides, the CDR3 is TGTGCCACCAGCACCCTAACTCGAGACAGGGCCTCTAGCACAGATACGCAGTATTTT. As protein: CATSTLTRDRASSTDTQYF.

The J gene is TRBJ2-1, the V gene TRBV7-2; the match to TRBD1 covers 11 bases. CDR1 and CDR2 (germline): SGHTA, FQGNSA. V was clipped by 4 bases and J by 7 bases; unmatched bases: 12. The length of the CDR3 is 17 residues. Here the CDR3 reads CASSSSRWGQGENEQFF. In nucleotides, the CDR3 is TGTGCCAGCAGCTCATCCAGGTGGGGACAGGGGGAAAATGAGCAGTTCTTC.

This chain uses TRBV2 with TRBJ2-7; 8 bases match TRBD1. J gave up 2 bases and V 4 bases, and 4 bases lay outside the gene matches. This CDR3 is 14 amino acids long. Germline V gene lookup returns CDR1 SNHLY and CDR2 FYNNEI. This CDR3 reads CASSVETGAYEQYF. The CDR3 nucleotides are TGTGCCAGCAGTGTTGAGACAGGGGCCTACGAGCAGTACTTC.

The gene calls are TRBV7-2 and TRBJ2-3; 8 bases are a match to TRBD2. Per germline, CDR1 SGHTA and CDR2 FQGNSA. CDR3 length: 17 amino acids. Germline trimming cut 5 bases from V and 4 bases from J; bases unmatched to any gene: 14. DNA of the CDR3: TGTGCCAGCAGCCAGTCACAGGGACTAGGGGTCGCAGATACGCAGTATTTT. This sequence encodes CASSQSQGLGVADTQYF.

The V gene is TRBV4-1, the J gene TRBJ1-3, with a weak D call TRBD1 (5 bases). CDR1 is MGHRA and CDR2 is YSYEKL in the germline V gene. The ends were cut back, 1 base at V and 4 bases at J, with 11 bases in the middle. The CDR3 totals 15 residues. The CDR3, as DNA: TGCGCCAGCAGCCAAGGGATGACAGAAGGAAACACCATATATTTT. It specifies CASSQGMTEGNTIYF.

This clone was recorded only once. J is TRBJ1-1 and V is TRBV29-1; unclear D gene. Trimming shortened V by 6 bases and J by 5 bases, and 13 bases separated the two germline ends. This CDR3 comprises 12 residues. CDR1 is SQVTM and CDR2 is ANQGSEA in the germline V gene. The CDR3 DNA follows: TGCAGCGTAGGACTAGGAAAGACTGAAGCTTTCTTT. Its translation: CSVGLGKTEAFF.

This clone has only one observation. V usage is TRBV6-5 and J usage is TRBJ2-2, with D tentatively TRBD2 (6 bases). CDR1 is MNHEY, CDR2 SVGAGI, per germline. Trimming shortened V by 1 base and J by 5 bases, and 11 bases separated the two germline ends. This CDR3 has 15 residues. CDR3 loop: CASSYYATRTGELFF. As DNA, the CDR3 is TGTGCCAGCAGTTACTACGCGACTAGAACCGGGGAGCTGTTTTTT.

The genes are TRBV5-4 and TRBJ2-2, with 10 bases that match TRBD2. The CDR3 contains 16 residues. CDR1 is SGHNT and CDR2 is YYREEE in the germline V gene (reference sequence). With V trimmed by 2 bases and J by 5 bases, 6 bases remained unmatched. CDR3 residues: CASSLKSTSGTGELFF. The CDR3 coding sequence is TGTGCCAGCAGCTTAAAATCGACTAGCGGGACCGGGGAGCTGTTTTTT.